The clone carrying this T cell receptor beta chain was recorded a few times. Its antigen is unknown. These data come from a study of cytomegalovirus exposure and HLA in healthy donors. The CDR3 spans 15 residues. The ends were cut back, 2 bases at V and 2 bases at J, with 11 bases in the middle. CDR1 MRHNA and CDR2 SNTAGT come from the germline V gene. Findings of the study overall: The authors later linked a missense DCLRE1C variant to TCR beta V- and J-gene trimming. Another analysis was done later, and it associated around 15,000 TCR beta sequences with HLA alleles at 0.05 false discovery rate.

Both 60 Vbeta primers and 13 Jbeta primers went into the PCR. Generated by immunoSEQ multiplex PCR, the TCRdb table keeps only in-frame clones and is missing some. The repertoire holds roughly 130,000 clones, with roughly 88% as singletons. The origin of this receptor is a woman aged 18-30 years in good health and CMV-seropositive. The sequencing sample was made of PBMCs. The V gene is TRBV6-4, the J gene TRBJ2-3; a possible D gene is TRBD2 (6 bases). CDR3 coding DNA: TGTGCCAGCAGTGACAGGTCGGGGGTCACAGATACGCAGTATTTT. Its protein is CASSDRSGVTDTQYF.